The 26 T cell receptor beta chains in this list originate from one sample, sequenced in a study of T cells in narcolepsy. Produced via immunoSEQ multiplex PCR; TCRdb's table is partial and in-frame only. The sample includes some 30,000 clones, 75% to 90% seen only once; the top ten take 2.5% to 3%. The sequencing input was CD45RA- memory CD4+ T cells from PBMCs. The receptors stem from a human donor with narcolepsy.

The chain combines TRBV9 with TRBJ2-5, with TRBD2 matching 9 bases. The CDR3 length is 16 residues. Germline V gene data show CDR1 as SGDLS and CDR2 as YYNGEE. The V gene end was trimmed by 3 bases and the J gene end by 5 bases; junction bases not matched to a gene: 11. The DNA for the CDR3 is TGTGCCAGCAGCGCCCTGCCGGGACTAGCTGGCGAGACCCAGTACTTC. It encodes CASSALPGLAGETQYF.

The table lists this clone with a count of one. The genes are TRBV6-5 and TRBJ1-1; D not resolved. The CDR3 is made up of 13 amino acids. Germline CDR1 reads MNHEY; CDR2 reads SVGAGI. Deletions cut 3 bases from V and 3 bases from J, with 8 bases between. The CDR3 protein is CASSYSADTEAFF. Here the CDR3 DNA reads TGTGCCAGCAGTTATTCAGCGGACACTGAAGCTTTCTTT.

Comment on this clone: One junction end does not reproduce the germline sequence, and a read error may be involved. The sample holds other DNA sequences that translate to the same CDR3. V usage is TRBV27 and J usage is TRBJ1-1; no clear D gene. CDR3 length: 13 amino acids. Looked up from germline, CDR1 is MNHEY and CDR2 is SMNVEV (reference sequence). The DNA for the CDR3 is TGTGCCAGCAGTACGACACAATACACTGAGGCTTTCTTT. Amino acid sequence: CASSTTQYTEAFF.

The chain carries TRBV7-2 and TRBJ2-7; D is unclear. Between the trimmed V and J ends, which lost 2 bases and 2 bases, there was a span of 10 bases. From germline, CDR1 is SGHTA and CDR2 FQGNSA. This CDR3 comprises 14 residues. The CDR3 here is CASSLLPETYEQYF. The CDR3 bases are TGTGCCAGCAGCTTACTTCCAGAGACCTACGAGCAGTACTTC. Variable domain in full (rest from reference TRBV7-2 and TRBJ2-7): GAGVSQSPSNKVTEKGKDVELRCDPISGHTALYWYRQSLGQGLEFLIYFQGNSAPDKSGLPSDRFSAERTGGSVSTLTIQRTQQEDSAVYLCASSLLPETYEQYFGPGTRLTVT.

The rearrangement links TRBV7-6 to TRBJ2-7; 9 nucleotides agree with TRBD1. CDR1 is SGHVS, CDR2 FNYEAQ, per germline. V lost 1 base to trimming and J lost 6 bases; unmatched junction nucleotides: 4. This CDR3 region has 14 residues. DNA of the CDR3: TGTGCCAGCAGCTTAGGTTACAGGGGGCGCGAGCAGTACTTC. Translating gives CASSLGYRGREQYF.

The chain is built from TRBV13 and TRBJ2-3; D remains ambiguous. The CDR3 is made up of 11 amino acids. The germline gives CDR1 PRHDT, CDR2 FYEKMQ (reference sequence). V was trimmed by 5 bases and J by 6 bases, leaving 6 bases between them. Here the CDR3 reads CASSERDTQYF. CDR3 DNA sequence: TGTGCCAGCAGCGAGAGGGATACGCAGTATTTT.

J is TRBJ2-2 and V is TRBV4-1; D is unclear. The CDR3 has 17 residues. The germline V and J ends were trimmed by 2 bases and 0 bases, with 13 bases remaining between them. Looked up from germline, CDR1 is MGHRA and CDR2 is YSYEKL. CDR3 loop: CASSQLGTGSNTGELFF. CDR3 DNA sequence: TGCGCCAGCAGCCAACTAGGAACCGGGTCGAACACCGGGGAGCTGTTTTTT.

The J gene is TRBJ2-7, the V gene TRBV14, with D possibly matching TRBD1 (6 bases). This CDR3 comprises 12 residues. In germline, CDR1 is SGHDN, CDR2 FVKESK. Trimming took off 4 bases at V and 7 bases at J, with 11 bases between the two ends. CDR3 nucleotides: TGTGCCAGCAGCCTACAGGGAAAAGAGCAGTACTTC. Translated, it gives CASSLQGKEQYF.

V and J are TRBV5-1 and TRBJ2-3, with 7 bases that match TRBD1. This CDR3 contains 14 residues. Germline assignment: CDR1 SGHRS and CDR2 YFSETQ. The trim removed 0 bases at V and 4 bases at J, leaving 2 bases unmatched. Here the CDR3 reads CASSLGQGADTQYF. The CDR3 DNA reads TGCGCCAGCAGCTTGGGGCAGGGGGCAGATACGCAGTATTTT. Combining the CDR3 with reference TRBV5-1 and TRBJ2-3 gives the whole variable domain KAGVTQTPRYLIKTRGQQVTLSCSPISGHRSVSWYQQTPGQGLQFLFEYFSETQRNKGNFPGRFSGRQFSNSRSEMNVSTLELGDSALYLCASSLGQGADTQYFGPGTRLTVL.

The V and J genes are TRBV2 and TRBJ1-3; D is undetermined. This CDR3 has 15 amino acids. Per the germline V gene, CDR1 is SNHLY and CDR2 is FYNNEI. V was shortened by 4 bases and J by 4 bases, with 14 bases between the two germline ends. DNA of the CDR3: TGTGCCAGCAGTGCAAGGCGGGCGTGGGGAAACACCATATATTTT. Protein: CASSARRAWGNTIYF.

This chain connects TRBV7-2 to TRBJ1-2; no definite D call. Germline V gene sequence: CDR1 SGHTA, CDR2 FQGNSA. V was cut by 3 bases and J by 4 bases, with 12 bases left in between. The CDR3 has 14 amino acids. Here the CDR3 reads CASSLETRAYGYTF. In nucleotides, the CDR3 is TGTGCCAGCAGCTTGGAAACAAGAGCCTATGGCTACACCTTC.

The CDR3 spells CASSLERTGIEQFF. CDR3 sequence (DNA): TGTGCCAGCAGCTTGGAGCGGACAGGGATTGAGCAGTTCTTC. The chain uses TRBV11-2 and TRBJ2-1, with TRBD1 identical over 8 bases. There are 14 residues in the CDR3. The V segment lost 3 bases and the J segment 9 bases; nucleotides outside the gene matches: 7. Per the germline V gene, CDR1 is SGHAT and CDR2 is FQNNGV. The variable domain in full, completed from reference TRBV11-2 and TRBJ2-1, reads EAGVAQSPRYKIIEKRQSVAFWCNPISGHATLYWYQQILGQGPKLLIQFQNNGVVDDSQLPKDRFSAERLKGVDSTLKIQPAKLEDSAVYLCASSLERTGIEQFFGPGTRLTVL.

This chain uses TRBV6-5 with TRBJ2-7, with TRBD1 as a possible D gene (5 bases). This CDR3 spans 13 amino acids. Germline loops: CDR1 MNHEY, CDR2 SVGAGI. Between the trimmed V and J ends, which lost 6 bases and 2 bases, there was a span of 11 bases. The CDR3 loop is CASRVDRTYEQYF. The CDR3 bases are TGTGCCAGCAGAGTCGACAGAACCTACGAGCAGTACTTC.

The chain links TRBV19 to TRBJ1-2; D call uncertain. Germline values: CDR1 LNHDA, CDR2 SQIVND (reference sequence). V lost 0 bases and J 2 bases, leaving 10 bases between the germline ends. CDR3 length equals 15 residues. This CDR3 is CASSIDGLPNYGYTF. The CDR3 DNA sequence: TGTGCCAGTAGTATAGATGGCCTCCCGAACTATGGCTACACCTTC.

V usage is TRBV6-1 and J usage is TRBJ1-4; weak D call: TRBD1 (5 bases). The CDR3 length is 13 residues. Trimming stripped 10 bases from V and 3 bases from J, with 12 bases between. Germline CDR1 and CDR2: MNHNS and SASEGT. CDR3 DNA sequence: TGTGCCATCTCGTGGGGGTCTAATGAAAAACTGTTTTTT. Translated, it gives CAISWGSNEKLFF.

The J gene is TRBJ2-3, the V gene TRBV19, with TRBD1 as a possible D gene (6 bases). V lost 3 bases and J 3 bases, leaving 16 bases between the germline ends. CDR3 length equals 16 residues. CDR1 and CDR2 from the germline V gene are LNHDA and SQIVND (reference sequence). The CDR3 spells CASSMGSRGPTDTQYF. The CDR3 nucleotides are TGTGCCAGTAGTATGGGGTCCAGGGGCCCGACAGATACGCAGTATTTT.

This chain links TRBV10-1 with TRBJ2-3; D gene ambiguous. The germline CDR1 and CDR2 sequences are WNHNN and SYGVQD (reference sequence). Trimming pared 3 bases from V and 6 bases from J, leaving 4 bases between. The CDR3 has 11 amino acids. Here the CDR3 reads CASSEVDTQYF. Here the CDR3 DNA reads TGCGCCAGCAGTGAAGTGGATACGCAGTATTTT.

This chain uses TRBV29-1 with TRBJ1-2; D not certain. Germline V gene lookup returns CDR1 SQVTM and CDR2 ANQGSEA. Trimming took 4 bases from V and 0 from J, leaving 6 bases between them. CDR3 length: 12 residues. CDR3 residues: CSVVRANYGYTF. CDR3 DNA sequence: TGCAGCGTTGTGAGGGCTAACTATGGCTACACCTTC.

The rearrangement joins TRBV7-3 to TRBJ2-5, with TRBD1 identical over 10 bases. This CDR3 contains 16 residues. The trim removed 5 bases at V and 5 bases at J, leaving 11 bases unmatched. CDR1 and CDR2 (germline): SGHTA, FQGTGA. CDR3 sequence reads: CASSPGTGAWGETQYF. The CDR3 DNA reads TGTGCCAGCAGCCCAGGGACAGGGGCTTGGGGGGAGACCCAGTACTTC.

The chain carries TRBV11-3 and TRBJ2-5; 16 bases line up with TRBD2. V lost 5 bases to trimming and J lost 5 bases; unmatched junction nucleotides: 5. The CDR3 spans 16 residues. Germline assignment: CDR1 SGHNT and CDR2 YENEEA. As DNA, the CDR3 is TGTGCCAGCAGCCCGGGACTAGCGGGGGGGCAGGAGACCCAGTACTTC. Amino acids: CASSPGLAGGQETQYF.

This CDR3 reads CASSGDPREQPQHF. For the CDR3, the DNA is TGCGCCAGCAGTGGAGATCCCAGAGAGCAGCCCCAGCATTTT. The chain combines TRBV10-2 with TRBJ1-5; D remains ambiguous. V dropped 4 bases and J dropped 7 bases, with 14 bases sitting between them. In germline, CDR1 is WSHSY, CDR2 SAAADI. This CDR3 region has 14 residues.

The chain combines TRBV7-2 with TRBJ1-1, with D tentatively TRBD1 (5 bases). This CDR3 region has 13 residues. CDR1 is SGHTA and CDR2 is FQGNSA in the germline V gene. Deletions cut 0 bases from V and 7 bases from J, with 9 bases between. CDR3 DNA: TGTGCCAGCAGCTTAGCGCAGGACAATGAAGCTTTCTTT. It codes for CASSLAQDNEAFF.

In its sample, this clone was seen once. The chain uses TRBV19 and TRBJ1-3; 7 bases agree with TRBD1. CDR3 length: 12 amino acids. Germline V gene data show CDR1 as LNHDA and CDR2 as SQIVND (reference sequence). V lost 8 bases and J lost 4; bases outside the gene matches: 2. Written as DNA, the CDR3 is TGTGCCAGTGGGACAGAGGGAAACACCATATATTTT. Translating gives CASGTEGNTIYF.

This chain uses TRBV11-2 with TRBJ2-3; D is perhaps TRBD1 or TRBD2 (5 bases each). The CDR3 contains 16 residues. Trimming shortened V by 1 base and J by 0 bases, and 11 bases separated the two germline ends. Germline assignment: CDR1 SGHAT and CDR2 FQNNGV. CDR3 DNA sequence: TGTGCCAGCAGCTTAGGGGGGACCTATAGCACAGATACGCAGTATTTT. This sequence encodes CASSLGGTYSTDTQYF. Full variable domain (rest looked up from reference TRBV11-2 and TRBJ2-3): EAGVAQSPRYKIIEKRQSVAFWCNPISGHATLYWYQQILGQGPKLLIQFQNNGVVDDSQLPKDRFSAERLKGVDSTLKIQPAKLEDSAVYLCASSLGGTYSTDTQYFGPGTRLTVL.

The chain is built from TRBV6-1 and TRBJ2-2, with D tentatively TRBD2 (6 bases). Between the trimmed V and J ends, which lost 7 bases and 2 bases, there was a span of 11 bases. The CDR3 contains 14 residues. The V gene's germline CDR1 is MNHNS and CDR2 SASEGT. The CDR3 spells CASTGTHNTGELFF. CDR3 DNA: TGTGCCAGCACGGGGACTCACAACACCGGGGAGCTGTTTTTT.

The chain combines TRBV19 with TRBJ2-1; 7 positions match TRBD2. This CDR3 is 16 amino acids long. The V gene's germline CDR1 is LNHDA and CDR2 SQIVND (reference sequence). V shed 3 bases, J shed 2 bases, and the junction held 7 bases outside the gene matches. The CDR3 DNA reads as TGTGCCAGTAGTATTAAGGGCGGGGGACCCTACAATGAGCAGTTCTTC. Translation: CASSIKGGGPYNEQFF.